The 28 T cell receptor beta chains listed next were all sequenced from one sample in a study of blood T cell repertoires in COVID-19. The method was immunoSEQ multiplex PCR; TCRdb's version includes in-frame clones alone and lacks a portion of them. Here the sample spans approximately 500,000 clones, about 89% being singletons. The sequencing input was peripheral blood. The receptors originated from a woman in her forties or fifties with COVID-19, enrolled during active disease.

The V and J genes are TRBV7-9 and TRBJ1-1; D is unclear. CDR3 size: 13 residues. With 4 bases removed from V and 5 bases from J, the gap between germline ends came to 11 bases. Germline assignment: CDR1 SEHNR and CDR2 FQNEAQ (reference sequence). The CDR3 loop is CASSSVMETEAFF. CDR3 in DNA: TGTGCCAGCAGCTCCGTAATGGAGACTGAAGCTTTCTTT.

V is TRBV5-1 and J is TRBJ1-1; unclear D gene. Germline loops: CDR1 SGHRS, CDR2 YFSETQ. The V and J ends lost 2 bases and 2 bases respectively, with 16 bases between them. The CDR3 is 16 amino acids. CDR3 sequence: CASSFEVVGLNTEAFF. CDR3 bases: TGCGCCAGCAGCTTTGAGGTAGTAGGACTCAACACTGAAGCTTTCTTT.

The rearrangement uses TRBV19 and TRBJ1-1; 10 bases are shared with TRBD1. This CDR3 is 15 amino acids long. Trimming took 2 bases from V and 7 from J; bases not matched to a gene: 7. In germline, CDR1 is LNHDA, CDR2 SQIVND (reference sequence). CDR3 coding DNA: TGTGCCAGTAGTATATTGTTGGGACAGGGGAGTGAAGCTTTCTTT. Protein sequence: CASSILLGQGSEAFF. The whole variable domain, remainder taken from reference TRBV19 and TRBJ1-1, is DGGITQSPKYLFRKEGQNVTLSCEQNLNHDAMYWYRQDPGQGLRLIYYSQIVNDFQKGDIAEGYSVSREKKESFPLTVTSAQKNPTAFYLCASSILLGQGSEAFFGQGTRLTVV.

CDR3 residues: CASSLQGSDQPQHF. DNA of the CDR3: TGTGCCAGCAGTTTACAGGGCTCGGATCAGCCCCAGCATTTT. The chain is built from TRBV2 and TRBJ1-5, with TRBD1 as a possible D gene (6 bases). Germline V gives CDR1 SNHLY, CDR2 FYNNEI. This CDR3 has 14 residues. V shed 5 bases and J shed 5 bases, with 13 bases lying between them.

The V call is TRBV6-5, the J call TRBJ1-4, with 8 bases identical to TRBD1. This CDR3 is built from 15 residues. CDR1 and CDR2 (germline): MNHEY, SVGAGI. After removal of 6 bases from V and 4 bases from J, the junction contained 7 bases not matched to a gene. In DNA form, the CDR3 reads TGTGCCAGCAGCCGCCGACAGGGGCTTAATGAAAAACTGTTTTTT. As protein: CASSRRQGLNEKLFF.

V and J are TRBV18 and TRBJ2-7, with D tentatively TRBD2 (7 bases). Germline loops: CDR1 KGHSH, CDR2 LQKENI. V was shortened by 1 base and J by 6 bases, with 13 bases between the two germline ends. This CDR3 is 14 amino acids long. In nucleotides, the CDR3 is TGTGCCAGCTCACCACGAGGGAGGGGGACCGAGCAGTACTTC. Encoded protein: CASSPRGRGTEQYF.

The rearrangement uses TRBV4-2 and TRBJ2-2; D is unresolved. V lost 5 bases and J 2 bases, leaving 9 bases between the germline ends. The V gene's germline CDR1 is LGHNA and CDR2 YNFKEQ. This CDR3 comprises 14 residues. The CDR3 is CASSSRQNTGELFF. The CDR3 DNA reads TGTGCCAGCAGCTCTAGGCAAAACACCGGGGAGCTGTTTTTT.

V usage is TRBV5-1 and J usage is TRBJ2-7, with 7 bases that match TRBD1. The CDR3 sequence is 14 residues long. Germline V CDR1 and CDR2: SGHRS, YFSETQ. V gave up 2 bases and J gave up 3 bases; unmatched junction bases: 5. The CDR3 bases are TGCGCCAGCAGCTTCCGGGACAGCTTCTACGAGCAGTACTTC. It is translated as CASSFRDSFYEQYF.

The rearrangement uses TRBV5-1 and TRBJ1-1; possible D gene TRBD1, 5 bases. There are 15 residues in the CDR3. Germline values: CDR1 SGHRS, CDR2 YFSETQ. Trimming stripped 0 bases from V and 1 base from J, with 10 bases between. The CDR3 DNA reads as TGCGCCAGCAGCTTGGACTGGGGCTCGAACACTGAAGCTTTCTTT. Amino acid sequence: CASSLDWGSNTEAFF.

This clone was observed once. This chain uses TRBV5-4 with TRBJ1-3, with no clear D. Trimming cost V 2 bases and J 2 bases, with 8 bases left between them. The V gene's germline CDR1 is SGHNT and CDR2 YYREEE (reference sequence). This CDR3 has 14 amino acids. CDR3 DNA: TGTGCCAGCAGCTTTTGGAGCACTGGAAACACCATATATTTT. Protein product: CASSFWSTGNTIYF.

This clone was detected only a few times. The chain joins TRBV5-5 to TRBJ1-1; possibly TRBD1 for D (5 bases). Trimming stripped 1 base from V and 0 bases from J, with 16 bases between. The germline V gene encodes CDR1 SGHKS and CDR2 YYEKEE (reference sequence). This CDR3 is 17 amino acids long. The CDR3 region is CASSLRVVDTLNTEAFF. DNA of the CDR3: TGTGCCAGCAGCTTGAGGGTCGTGGACACCTTGAACACTGAAGCTTTCTTT.

J is TRBJ1-1 and V is TRBV21-1; the table assigns TRBD1, which was not confirmed against the DNA. TRBV21-1 is a known pseudogene. This CDR3 contains 16 residues. CDR3 nucleotide sequence: TGTGCCAGCAGCAAAGCGCTTTTGACAGCGAACACTGAAGCTTTCTTT. As protein: CASSKALLTANTEAFF.

The J gene is TRBJ1-1, the V gene TRBV5-6; no reliable D call. The CDR3 has 12 residues. V shed 3 bases and J shed 10 bases, with 13 bases lying between them. CDR1 is SGHDT and CDR2 is YYEEEE in the germline V gene. In nucleotides, the CDR3 is TGTGCCAGCAGCTCCTACGATGTCGGAGCTTTCTTT. Translation: CASSSYDVGAFF.

The chain joins TRBV4-2 to TRBJ2-5; D remains unclear. Germline V lookup: CDR1 LGHNA, CDR2 YNFKEQ. The length of the CDR3 is 13 residues. Trimming removed 4 bases at V and 5 bases at J, with 11 bases between. The CDR3: CASSRSVWETQYF. CDR3 nucleotides: TGTGCCAGCAGCCGATCAGTGTGGGAGACCCAGTACTTC.

This chain connects TRBV6-5 to TRBJ1-1; D possibly corresponds to TRBD1 (5 bases). The CDR3 runs to 15 residues. The germline gives CDR1 MNHEY, CDR2 SVGAGI. V lost 5 bases to trimming and J lost 4 bases, with 17 bases between them. In DNA, the CDR3 is TGTGCCAGCAGTCCTAACTTCCAGGGCCCCACTGAAGCTTTCTTT. As protein: CASSPNFQGPTEAFF.

J is TRBJ1-3 and V is TRBV12-3 or TRBV12-4; no clear D. The CDR3 totals 13 residues. The V end was cut by 8 bases, the J end by 0 bases, with 8 bases between. This CDR3 reads CASVPNSGNTIYF. The CDR3 DNA reads as TGTGCCAGCGTCCCTAACTCTGGAAACACCATATATTTT.

The J gene is TRBJ2-7, the V gene TRBV5-5, with TRBD2 identical over 11 bases. Germline lookup yields CDR1 SGHKS and CDR2 YYEKEE (reference sequence). The CDR3 has 14 residues. V was pared by 2 bases and J by 5 bases, with 3 bases of the junction left unmatched. The CDR3 DNA reads TGTGCCAGCAGCTTAAAGGGACTAGCGGACGAGCAGTACTTC. Translating gives CASSLKGLADEQYF.

The chain carries TRBV11-3 and TRBJ2-3; 8 bases agree with TRBD2. Looked up from germline, CDR1 is SGHNT and CDR2 is YENEEA. The junction had 0 bases not matched to a gene; V was cut back by 1 base and J by 3 bases. The CDR3 has 14 residues. The CDR3 sequence: CASSLASGTDTQYF. CDR3 nucleotide sequence: TGTGCCAGCAGCTTAGCTAGCGGGACAGATACGCAGTATTTT.

The J gene is TRBJ1-2, the V gene TRBV4-1; D unclear. Per germline, CDR1 MGHRA and CDR2 YSYEKL. V was cut by 0 bases and J by 8 bases, with 7 bases left in between. The CDR3 totals 12 residues. DNA of the CDR3: TGCGCCAGCAGCCAAGACGGTTGGGGCTACACCTTC. This gives the protein CASSQDGWGYTF.

The gene calls are TRBV4-2 and TRBJ2-7; possible D gene TRBD2, 5 bases. The ends were cut back, 3 bases at V and 2 bases at J, with 14 bases in the middle. CDR3 length: 15 residues. CDR1 LGHNA and CDR2 YNFKEQ come from the germline V gene. The CDR3 DNA is TGTGCCAGCAGCCACACGGACTCGTCTCCCTACGAGCAGTACTTC. Translation: CASSHTDSSPYEQYF.

The chain combines TRBV5-1 with TRBJ2-1; D possibly corresponds to TRBD2 (7 bases). Germline V gene sequence: CDR1 SGHRS, CDR2 YFSETQ. This CDR3 contains 17 residues. Deletions cut 3 bases from V and 8 bases from J, with 24 bases between. The CDR3 spells CASSWGSLAGAADEQFF. The CDR3 region has the DNA TGCGCCAGCAGCTGGGGGTCGCTGGCGGGGGCTGCGGATGAGCAGTTCTTC.

This clone has just one count. The J gene is TRBJ2-2, the V gene TRBV7-8; 13 positions match TRBD2. With 5 bases clipped from V and 4 bases from J, the junction kept 13 bases outside the gene matches. Per the germline V gene, CDR1 is SGHVS and CDR2 is FQNEAQ. The CDR3 contains 19 residues. The CDR3 sequence is CASSPRLAGGRVITGELFF. CDR3 in DNA: TGTGCCAGCAGCCCAAGACTAGCGGGGGGCCGGGTGATCACCGGGGAGCTGTTTTTT. Full variable domain (missing parts from reference TRBV7-8 and TRBJ2-2): GAGVSQSPRYKVAKRGQDVALRCDPISGHVSLFWYQQALGQGPEFLTYFQNEAQLDKSGLPSDRFFAERPEGSVSTLKIQRTQQEDSAVYLCASSPRLAGGRVITGELFFGEGSRLTVL.

This sequence joins TRBV5-4 and TRBJ2-1; a weak D match, TRBD1 (6 bases). The CDR3 has 13 amino acids. CDR1 is SGHNT, CDR2 YYREEE, per germline (reference sequence). V shed 6 bases and J shed 3 bases, with 10 bases lying between them. This chain's CDR3 is CASTGENYNEQFF. The CDR3 DNA is TGTGCCAGCACAGGGGAGAACTACAATGAGCAGTTCTTC.

CDR3 in DNA: TGTGCCAGCAGCCCCGGGACAGGATATCAGCCCCAGCATTTT. Translated: CASSPGTGYQPQHF. V and J are TRBV6-5 and TRBJ1-5; 8 bases match TRBD1. Germline V gives CDR1 MNHEY, CDR2 SVGAGI. J lost 5 bases, V lost 6 bases, and 6 bases had no gene match. The CDR3 sequence is 14 residues long.

In its sample, this clone was seen once. The DNA of the CDR3 is TGTGCCAGCAGTGAAGACAGGGGGCCTGTGGGAGGCTACACCTTC. Translation: CASSEDRGPVGGYTF. The gene calls are TRBV6-1 and TRBJ1-2, with 9 positions matching TRBD1. This CDR3 comprises 15 residues. Germline V gene sequence: CDR1 MNHNS, CDR2 SASEGT. J lost 8 bases, V lost 1 base, and 8 bases had no gene match.

The chain is built from TRBV6-5 and TRBJ1-5, with D perhaps matching TRBD1 (6 bases). CDR3 length equals 15 residues. V lost 4 bases, J lost 4 bases, and 14 bases lay in between. From germline, CDR1 is MNHEY and CDR2 SVGAGI. In DNA form, the CDR3 reads TGTGCCAGCAGTTCATCAGGGGCGTCGAATCAGCCCCAGCATTTT. It yields the protein CASSSSGASNQPQHF.

V usage is TRBV5-6 and J usage is TRBJ1-4; possible D gene TRBD1, 5 bases. Germline V CDR1 and CDR2: SGHDT, YYEEEE. V lost 0 bases to trimming and J lost 6 bases, with 9 bases between them. CDR3 size: 14 residues. CDR3 coding DNA: TGTGCCAGCAGCTTGGGTCAGGGTGATGAAAAACTGTTTTTT. This encodes CASSLGQGDEKLFF.

This chain connects TRBV28 to TRBJ1-1; a possible D gene is TRBD1 (6 bases). Trimming removed 8 bases from V and 7 bases from J, with 14 bases in between. The CDR3 covers 12 residues. Looked up from germline, CDR1 is MDHEN and CDR2 is SYDVKM. CDR3 sequence: CASVDSQLEAFF. The CDR3 DNA reads TGTGCCAGCGTGGACAGTCAACTTGAAGCTTTCTTT.